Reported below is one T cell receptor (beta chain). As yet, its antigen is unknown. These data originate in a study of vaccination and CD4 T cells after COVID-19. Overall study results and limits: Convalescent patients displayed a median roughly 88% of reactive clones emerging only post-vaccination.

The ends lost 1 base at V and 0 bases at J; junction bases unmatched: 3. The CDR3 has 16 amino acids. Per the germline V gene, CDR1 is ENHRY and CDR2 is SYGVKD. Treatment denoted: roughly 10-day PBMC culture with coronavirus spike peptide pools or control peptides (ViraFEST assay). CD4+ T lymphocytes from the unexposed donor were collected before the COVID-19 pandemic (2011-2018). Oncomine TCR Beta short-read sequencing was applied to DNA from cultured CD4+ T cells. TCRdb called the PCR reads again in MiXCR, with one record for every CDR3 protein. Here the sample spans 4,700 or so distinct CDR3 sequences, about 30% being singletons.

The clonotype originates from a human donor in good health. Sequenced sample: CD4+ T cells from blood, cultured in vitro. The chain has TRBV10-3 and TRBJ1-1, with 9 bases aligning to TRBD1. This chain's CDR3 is CAISEFGTGMNTEAFF. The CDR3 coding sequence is TGTGCCATCAGTGAGTTCGGGACAGGGATGAACACTGAAGCTTTCTTT.